This is a list of T cell receptor beta chains from one sample in a study of blood T cell repertoires in COVID-19. Only in-frame clones appear in the TCRdb table, and some are missing; sequencing was by immunoSEQ multiplex PCR. The sample lists 250,000 to 300,000 clones; roughly 90% were seen once. The sequenced material came from peripheral blood. Receptors originate from a woman between 25 and 40 years old with COVID-19, enrolled during active disease. Each CDR3 is given with its conserved first and last residue. The D gene is left open where the match is weak. Expanded clones are given a class, and other clones once, few, many or no size at all.

J gene,V gene,D gene,clone size,CDR3 DNA,CDR3 protein
TRBJ1-4,TRBV6-2/TRBV6-3,.,once,TGTGCCAGCAGTTACTCGATGGGTGCCGGGGAAAAACTGTTTTTT,CASSYSMGAGEKLFF
TRBJ2-1,TRBV6-5,TRBD2,.,TGTGCCAGCAGTTTTGGACTAGCAGGCGACAATGAGCAGTTCTTC,CASSFGLAGDNEQFF
TRBJ1-1,TRBV25-1,.,.,TGTGCCAGCAGTGAATGGGGGGGCCGCACTGAAGCTTTCTTT,CASSEWGGRTEAFF
TRBJ1-5,TRBV18,.,.,TGTGCCAGCTCCGGGGGGCCAGACTATAGCAATCAGCCCCAGCATTTT,CASSGGPDYSNQPQHF
TRBJ2-7,TRBV6-5,.,.,TGTGCCAGCAGTTACTCGACCGGGTCTCCCTACGAGCAGTACTTC,CASSYSTGSPYEQYF
TRBJ1-6,TRBV30,TRBD1,.,TGTGCCTGGAGTAAAGGTTGGGGACAGGGGTCACCCCTCCACTTT,CAWSKGWGQGSPLHF
TRBJ1-5,TRBV10-1,.,.,TGCGCCAGCAGTGAGTTCACGACAGTGCGTATGGGCAATCAGCCCCAGCATTTT,CASSEFTTVRMGNQPQHF
TRBJ1-1,TRBV5-4,.,.,TGTGCCAGCAGCTTACAGGAATGGACTGAAGCTTTCTTT,CASSLQEWTEAFF
TRBJ2-1,TRBV28,TRBD2,.,TGTGCCAGCAGACTAGCGGGACCTTACAATGAGCAGTTCTTC,CASRLAGPYNEQFF
TRBJ1-5,TRBV28,TRBD1,.,TGTGCCAGCAGTTTGGGACAGGGGGCTTTTCAGCCCCAGCATTTT,CASSLGQGAFQPQHF
TRBJ1-3,TRBV28,.,.,TGTGCCAGCAGTCCTACTTACTCTGGAAACACCATATATTTT,CASSPTYSGNTIYF
TRBJ2-1,TRBV10-1,.,.,TGCGCCAGCAGTGAGAGTCGGACAGAGGGGGATGAGCAGTTCTTC,CASSESRTEGDEQFF
TRBJ2-5,TRBV7-6,.,.,TGTGCCAGCAGCTTAGCGTTTAGCCCTTTCCAAGAGACCCAGTACTTC,CASSLAFSPFQETQYF
TRBJ1-1,TRBV5-4,.,.,TGTGCCAGCAGCTTGGGGGGACTGATGAACACTGAAGCTTTCTTT,CASSLGGLMNTEAFF
TRBJ2-7,TRBV2,.,.,TGTGCCAGCAGTGAGGCCGCCCTAGGAGAGTACTTC,CASSEAALGEYF
TRBJ1-4,TRBV28,.,few,TGTGCCAGCCGCGGGGGGAATGAAAAACTGTTTTTT,CASRGGNEKLFF
TRBJ2-2,TRBV4-3,TRBD2,once,TGCGCCAGCAGCCCAGGGACTAGCGGGAGGTTGGTCGGGGAGCTGTTTTTT,CASSPGTSGRLVGELFF
TRBJ1-2,TRBV12-3/TRBV12-4,.,few,TGTGCCAGCAGTTTCAGTAACTATGGCTACACCTTC,CASSFSNYGYTF
TRBJ2-1,TRBV24-1,TRBD2,once,TGTGCCACCAGTGATTTGTACGCTAGCGGGAGGGGAAATGAGCAGTTCTTC,CATSDLYASGRGNEQFF
TRBJ2-1,TRBV10-2,.,.,TGCGCCAGCAGTGAGGGGACTGTTGGGAATGAGCAGTTCTTC,CASSEGTVGNEQFF
TRBJ2-1,TRBV27,TRBD2,.,TGTGCCAGCACCCCTAGGGGACTAGCCGTTGAGCAGTTCTTC,CASTPRGLAVEQFF
TRBJ1-1,TRBV27,.,.,TGTGCCAGCAGTTTGGGCAGGGTCACTGAAGCTTTCTTT,CASSLGRVTEAFF
TRBJ1-2,TRBV5-6,TRBD1,once,TGTGCCAGCAGCTTTAGACAGGGGTCTCCACATGGCTACACCTTC,CASSFRQGSPHGYTF